What follows are 8 T cell receptor beta chains derived from one specimen sequenced in a study of T cell responses to AZD1222 COVID-19 vaccine. Measured with immunoSEQ multiplex PCR; TCRdb has only the in-frame clones, and not every one. Of some 130,000 clones in the sample, approximately 88% are singletons; the top ten hold 5% to 7.5%. Material: peripheral blood, obtained on day 0 of AZD1222 vaccination. The receptor set was obtained from an adult in good health.

This clone was detected once. This sequence joins TRBV7-3 and TRBJ1-2; 7 bases match TRBD1. This CDR3 spans 14 amino acids. Germline assignment: CDR1 SGHTA and CDR2 FQGTGA. J gave up 3 bases and V 6 bases, and 7 bases lay outside the gene matches. CDR3 in DNA: TGTGCCAGCAGTTCGACAGGGCTCGACTATGGCTACACCTTC. As protein: CASSSTGLDYGYTF.

The chain links TRBV3-1 (or the pseudogene TRBV3-2) to TRBJ2-7, with a weak D call TRBD2 (6 bases). Per germline, CDR1 LGHDT and CDR2 YNNKEL (reference sequence). The CDR3 is made up of 14 amino acids. Trimming took off 2 bases at V and 2 bases at J, with 10 bases between the two ends. The CDR3 here is CASSQRGGPYEQYF. The CDR3 nucleotides are TGTGCCAGCAGCCAAAGGGGAGGCCCCTACGAGCAGTACTTC.

The chain couples TRBV12-3 or TRBV12-4 to TRBJ1-2; 7 positions match TRBD1. J gave up 1 base and V 6 bases, and 2 bases lay outside the gene matches. The CDR3 has 13 residues. CDR3 sequence reads: CASRGQFNYGYTF. The CDR3 region has the DNA TGTGCCAGCAGGGGACAGTTTAACTATGGCTACACCTTC.

This chain joins TRBV9 and TRBJ1-6; tentative D call: TRBD1 (6 bases). The V end lost 2 bases, the J end lost 2 bases, and 8 bases lay between the germline ends. Germline lookup yields CDR1 SGDLS and CDR2 YYNGEE. This CDR3 contains 15 residues. Here the CDR3 reads CASSVGAPYNSPLHF. The CDR3, as DNA: TGTGCCAGCAGCGTGGGGGCGCCCTATAATTCACCCCTCCACTTT.

This chain links TRBV5-8 with TRBJ2-7; D unclear. Germline loops: CDR1 SGHTS, CDR2 YDEGEE. Between the trimmed V and J ends, which lost 4 bases and 4 bases, there was a span of 21 bases. The CDR3 covers 16 residues. CDR3 sequence: CASSAAVAARVYEQYF. CDR3 DNA sequence: TGTGCCAGCAGCGCCGCCGTGGCAGCGCGTGTTTACGAGCAGTACTTC.

The V gene is TRBV19, the J gene TRBJ2-7; D tentatively fits TRBD1 or TRBD2 (5 bases each). Trimming pared 3 bases from V and 3 bases from J, leaving 18 bases between. The CDR3 is 16 amino acids. Germline V CDR1 and CDR2: LNHDA, SQIVND (reference sequence). Here the CDR3 DNA reads TGTGCCAGTAGTATCCAGGGAGTCGCTAGGCTCTACGAGCAGTACTTC. Translation: CASSIQGVARLYEQYF.

The rearrangement joins TRBV30 to TRBJ1-1; D might be TRBD1 (5 bases). The CDR3 sequence is 13 residues long. CDR1 GTSNPN and CDR2 SVGIG come from the germline V gene (reference sequence). Trimming shortened V by 0 bases and J by 5 bases, and 10 bases separated the two germline ends. The CDR3 region is CAWSVRRGTEAFF. The CDR3 DNA follows: TGTGCCTGGAGTGTACGACGGGGGACTGAAGCTTTCTTT.

The DNA of the CDR3 is TGCGCCAGCAGCTTAACCGGGGAGTGGGAGCAGTTCTTC. Translation gives CASSLTGEWEQFF. The chain uses TRBV5-1 and TRBJ2-1; maybe TRBD2 (5 bases). The germline gives CDR1 SGHRS, CDR2 YFSETQ. V was clipped by 2 bases and J by 10 bases, with 13 bases between them. The CDR3 consists of 13 residues.